Here is one TCR beta chain with its context. What it binds is unknown. The sample comes from a study of T cells after yellow fever vaccination. Overall study: Researchers used SMART-Seq v4 Ultra Low Input to prepare fractions that had low cell numbers.

5'RACE template switching produced TCR cDNA carrying a universal primer site and UMIs. MiXCR was run by TCRdb on the 5' RACE reads, yielding one entry per CDR3 protein. Among 450,000 to 550,000 distinct CDR3 sequences listed, 15% to 20% were seen once. Findings and caveats of the study: Abundant clonotypes from the bulk population could get into FACS-sorted repertoires as contaminants. Re-detected after boosting: most primary clones, almost 98% of CD4 and 88% of CD8.

This CDR3 region has 15 residues. Germline CDR1 reads KGHSH; CDR2 reads LQKENI. Unmatched junction bases numbered 9, after V lost 3 bases and J lost 6 bases. The gene calls are TRBV18 and TRBJ1-2; TRBD1 matches 8 bases. This TCR derives from a man younger than 45 who received the YFV17D yellow fever vaccine. Source: PBMCs, taken 15 days after the yellow fever booster vaccination. Here the CDR3 reads CASSPDREVSNGYTF. CDR3 in DNA: TGTGCCAGCTCACCGGACAGGGAGGTCTCCAATGGCTACACCTTC.